These T cell receptor beta chains were read from a single sample in a study of CD8 T cells in ankylosing spondylitis. TCRdb ran MiXCR on the 5' RACE reads and lists one entry per CDR3 protein. The sample consists of about 450,000 distinct CDR3 sequences, roughly 27% of them appearing once. Sample: blood, either unsorted or a sorted T cell fraction (not recorded which). The receptors derive from a male donor with ankylosing spondylitis. CDR3s include the opening cysteine and the closing phenylalanine or tryptophan. A D gene is named only where the DNA matches it firmly. Clone size is stated in some rows and not others, as once, few, many or a class when expanded.

D | size | J | V | CDR3 | DNA
. | few | TRBJ2-7 | TRBV12-3/TRBV12-4 | CASSLGTNEQYF | TGTGCCAGCAGTTTAGGTACTAACGAGCAGTACTTC
TRBD2 | few | TRBJ2-5 | TRBV6-2/TRBV6-3 | CASNTGGTETQYF | TGTGCCAGCAACACGGGAGGGACGGAGACCCAGTACTTC
TRBD2 | few | TRBJ2-5 | TRBV20-1 | CSAPGPVGLAGEETQYF | TGCAGTGCACCTGGCCCGGTCGGGCTAGCGGGAGAAGAGACCCAGTACTTC
. | . | TRBJ1-2 | TRBV7-9 | CAAQVRYGYTF | TGTGCCGCCCAGGTTCGCTATGGCTACACCTTC
. | few | TRBJ2-3 | TRBV27 | CASSEGIPVDTQYF | TGTGCCAGCAGTGAGGGGATCCCCGTGGATACGCAGTATTTT
TRBD1 | . | TRBJ1-5 | TRBV7-2 | CASSLVGTGGGQPQHF | TGTGCCAGCAGCTTAGTTGGGACAGGGGGCGGGCAGCCCCAGCATTTT
TRBD1 | . | TRBJ2-3 | TRBV20-1 | CSARGTAYTDTQYF | TGCAGTGCTCGAGGGACAGCGTACACAGATACGCAGTATTTT
TRBD2 | few | TRBJ2-1 | TRBV12-3/TRBV12-4 | CASSLGSSGRAYNEQFF | TGTGCCAGCAGTTTAGGCAGTAGCGGGAGGGCCTACAATGAGCAGTTCTTC
. | . | TRBJ2-1 | TRBV5-1 | CASSFGQQGNEQFF | TGCGCCAGCAGCTTCGGACAGCAGGGGAATGAGCAGTTCTTC
TRBD2 | few | TRBJ2-1 | TRBV5-1 | CASRVAGGSYNEQFF | TGCGCCAGCAGGGTGGCGGGAGGGTCCTACAATGAGCAGTTCTTC
. | few | TRBJ2-5 | TRBV6-5 | CASKALGETQYF | TGTGCCAGCAAGGCGCTGGGGGAGACCCAGTACTTC
. | . | TRBJ2-1 | TRBV20-1 | CSARLPGRNEQFF | TGCAGTGCTAGATTACCAGGGCGGAATGAGCAGTTCTTC
. | few | TRBJ1-5 | TRBV15 | CATSRGRSNQPQHF | TGTGCCACCAGCAGGGGACGGAGCAATCAGCCCCAGCATTTT